The clone carrying this T cell receptor beta chain was seen a handful of times. This sample was included in a study of blood T cells in healthy people across ages. Study as a whole: Capture via template switching afforded approximately one barcoded beta molecule per two T cells.

The V gene end was trimmed by 7 bases and the J gene end by 8 bases; junction bases not matched to a gene: 5. This CDR3 spans 13 amino acids. Alongside a J-beta primer mix, a sample-barcoded 5' primer served in a second PCR lasting 7 to 11 cycles. TCRdb ran MiXCR on the 5' RACE reads and lists one entry per CDR3 protein. The sample yields roughly 900,000 distinct CDR3 sequences, roughly 48% seen once. The TCR originated in a man younger than 45 in good health. Sequenced sample: blood. The chain is built from TRBV12-3 or TRBV12-4 and TRBJ2-1; 10 bases align to TRBD2. Here the CDR3 reads CASKRGGGYEQFF. The CDR3 nucleotides read TGTGCCAGCAAGCGGGGGGGCGGATATGAGCAGTTCTTC.